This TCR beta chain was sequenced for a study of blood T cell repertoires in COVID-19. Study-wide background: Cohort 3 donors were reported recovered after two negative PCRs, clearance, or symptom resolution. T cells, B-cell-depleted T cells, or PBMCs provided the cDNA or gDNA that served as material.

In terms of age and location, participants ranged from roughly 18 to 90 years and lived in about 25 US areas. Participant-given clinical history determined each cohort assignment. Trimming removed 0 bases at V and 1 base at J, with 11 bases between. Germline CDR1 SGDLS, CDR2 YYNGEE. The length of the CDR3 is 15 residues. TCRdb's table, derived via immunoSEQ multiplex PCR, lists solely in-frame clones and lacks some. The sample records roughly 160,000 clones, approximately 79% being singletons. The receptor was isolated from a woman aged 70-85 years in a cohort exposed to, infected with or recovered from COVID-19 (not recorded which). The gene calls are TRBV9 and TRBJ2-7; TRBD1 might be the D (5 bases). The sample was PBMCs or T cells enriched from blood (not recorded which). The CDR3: CASSVAGSVSYEQYF. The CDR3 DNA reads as TGTGCCAGCAGCGTAGCAGGGTCCGTATCCTACGAGCAGTACTTC.